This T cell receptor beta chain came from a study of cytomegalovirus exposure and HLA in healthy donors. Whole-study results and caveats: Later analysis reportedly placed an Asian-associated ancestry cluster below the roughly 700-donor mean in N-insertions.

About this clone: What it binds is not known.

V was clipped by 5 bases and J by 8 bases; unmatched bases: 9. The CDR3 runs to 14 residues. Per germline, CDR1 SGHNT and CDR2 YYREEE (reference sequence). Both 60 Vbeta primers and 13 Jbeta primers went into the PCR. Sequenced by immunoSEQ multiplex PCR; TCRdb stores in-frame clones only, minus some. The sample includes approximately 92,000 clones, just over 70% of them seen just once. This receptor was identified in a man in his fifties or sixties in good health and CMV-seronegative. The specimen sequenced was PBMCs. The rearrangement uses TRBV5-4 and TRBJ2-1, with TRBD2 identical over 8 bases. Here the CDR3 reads CASSSRTSKDEQFF. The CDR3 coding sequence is TGTGCCAGCAGTTCAAGGACTAGCAAGGATGAGCAGTTCTTC.